These T cell receptor beta chains were read from a single sample in a study of cytomegalovirus exposure and HLA in healthy donors. Sequenced by immunoSEQ multiplex PCR; TCRdb stores in-frame clones only, minus some. Among about 160,000 clones listed, 86% were seen once. Sequenced sample: PBMCs. The origin of the receptors is a woman in her 30s in good health and CMV-seronegative. Each CDR3 is given with its conserved first and last residue. The order of the fields is J gene, V gene, D gene, clone size, CDR3 protein, CDR3 DNA. A D gene is named only where the DNA matches it firmly. Clone sizes are given selectively: once, few, many, or a class where the clone is expanded.

>TRBJ2-1|TRBV19|.|.
CASSIRTLYNEQFF
TGTGCCAGTAGTATAAGGACGCTCTACAATGAGCAGTTCTTC
>TRBJ1-6|TRBV19|.|.
CATTTANSPLHF
TGTGCCACCACGACGGCCAATTCACCCCTCCACTTT
>TRBJ2-7|TRBV4-3|TRBD2|once
CASSQELLGGEGSYEQYF
TGCGCCAGCAGCCAAGAGTTATTGGGAGGGGAGGGCTCCTACGAGCAGTACTTC
>TRBJ2-3|TRBV7-2|.|.
CASSLEGGGTPDTQYF
TGTGCCAGCAGCTTAGAAGGAGGCGGCACCCCAGATACGCAGTATTTT
>TRBJ2-7|TRBV19|.|.
CASSLPLSGSLSYEQYF
TGTGCCAGTAGTCTCCCTTTATCAGGGTCGCTCTCCTACGAGCAGTACTTC
>TRBJ1-2|TRBV9|.|.
CASSTRGMDGYTF
TGTGCCAGCAGTACCAGGGGAATGGATGGCTACACCTTC
>TRBJ2-2|TRBV7-9|.|.
CASSHPRDFNTGELFF
TGTGCCAGCAGCCACCCCCGGGACTTTAACACCGGGGAGCTGTTTTTT
>TRBJ1-2|TRBV28|TRBD1|.
CASSFPPGTGQGGYTF
TGTGCCAGCAGTTTCCCCCCCGGGACAGGGCAGGGTGGCTACACCTTC
>TRBJ2-1|TRBV19|TRBD1|few
CASTLDRGSYNEQFF
TGTGCCAGTACCCTGGACAGGGGGTCCTACAATGAGCAGTTCTTC
>TRBJ2-4|TRBV6-1|TRBD2|.
CASRVAGGAKNIQYF
TGTGCCAGCAGGGTAGCGGGAGGAGCCAAAAACATTCAGTACTTC
>TRBJ1-5|TRBV5-6|.|.
CASSLKSVNQPQHF
TGTGCCAGCAGCTTGAAGTCAGTCAATCAGCCCCAGCATTTT
>TRBJ2-1|TRBV9|TRBD2|once
CASSVGGGRGGEQFF
TGTGCCAGCAGCGTAGGCGGGGGACGGGGTGGTGAGCAGTTCTTC
>TRBJ2-7|TRBV7-7|TRBD1|few
CASSQTGGDEQYF
TGTGCCAGCAGCCAGACAGGGGGCGACGAGCAGTACTTC
>TRBJ2-7|TRBV5-1|TRBD1|.
CASSPGQFSYEQYF
TGCGCCAGCAGCCCGGGACAGTTTTCCTACGAGCAGTACTTC
>TRBJ1-2|TRBV18|TRBD1|.
CASSPPGTGTYKWGYTF
TGTGCCAGCTCACCACCTGGGACAGGGACCTACAAATGGGGCTACACCTTC
>TRBJ2-7|TRBV7-2|.|.
CASSLGQNDEQYF
TGTGCCAGCAGCTTAGGCCAGAACGACGAGCAGTACTTC
>TRBJ2-5|TRBV13|.|once
CASSLGRTEETQYF
TGTGCCAGCAGCCTCGGCCGGACAGAAGAGACCCAGTACTTC